One and the same sample provided the 2 T cell receptor beta chains below, sequenced in a study of T cells in localized non-small cell lung cancer. TCRdb keeps only in-frame clones here, not all; method: immunoSEQ multiplex PCR. The sample holds under 5,500 clones, more than 30% seen once. Sequencing was performed on lung tumor tissue, taken before any cancer treatment. The origin of the receptors is a male donor at least 60 years old with stage I lung adenocarcinoma.

The chain has TRBV18 and TRBJ1-3; D is ambiguous. Germline V CDR1 and CDR2: KGHSH, LQKENI. V lost 0 bases and J lost 3, with 9 bases in between. The CDR3 has 15 amino acids. The CDR3 nucleotides read TGTGCCAGCTCACCACCCTCGCAGAGTGGAAACACCATATATTTT. Its translation: CASSPPSQSGNTIYF.

A remark on this clone: One junction end disagrees with the germline gene, perhaps due to a read error. The DNA holds an ambiguous or unread base, and X denotes its residue. This chain joins TRBV5-1 and TRBJ2-3, with 7 bases identical to TRBD1. Germline V gives CDR1 SGHRS, CDR2 YFSETQ. The CDR3 loop spans 16 amino acids. The CDR3 DNA reads TGCGCCARCAGCTTGGACTGGACAGGAGCTGTAGATACGCAGTATTTT. It encodes CAXSLDWTGAVDTQYF.